This paragraph covers one TCR beta chain sequence. The data are from a study of T cell changes during pregnancy in multiple sclerosis. TCRdb's copy holds only in-frame clones and misses some; the assay was immunoSEQ multiplex PCR. The sample lists tens of thousands of clones; 90% to 95% were seen once. CDR1 is LNHNV, CDR2 YYDKDF, per germline (reference sequence). Trimming removed 0 bases from V and 1 base from J; junction bases left unmatched: 10. The CDR3 spans 19 residues. This clonotype was obtained from a female donor in good health, enrolled as a control in a pregnancy study. The sample consisted of CD4+ T cells from peripheral blood mononuclear cells, taken in the third trimester of pregnancy. V usage is TRBV15 and J usage is TRBJ2-3; 10 nucleotides line up with TRBD2. CDR3 region: CATSRDLLAGFLGTDTQYF. Here the CDR3 DNA reads TGTGCCACCAGCAGAGATCTACTAGCGGGGTTTTTAGGCACAGATACGCAGTATTTT.